The clone carrying this T cell receptor (beta chain) appeared once. Using immunoSEQ multiplex PCR, the repertoire was profiled, and TCRdb retains in-frame clones only, with some absent. This table has 15,000 to 20,000 clones, 70% to 90% appearing once. Germline CDR1 reads LNHDA; CDR2 reads SQIVND (reference sequence). This CDR3 comprises 15 residues. Trimming cost V 4 bases and J 9 bases; bases outside gene matches: 7. The data stem from a study of blood T cell repertoires in COVID-19. Study in general: The United States, Italy and Spain were the sources of the acute and convalescent COVID-19 samples.

This chain joins TRBV19 and TRBJ2-1; TRBD1 matches at 12 bases. Sequenced: peripheral blood. The clonotype originates from a human donor in a cohort sampled during active COVID-19. The CDR3 loop is CASSTLGQGAGEQFF. In DNA, the CDR3 is TGTGCCAGTAGTACGTTGGGACAGGGGGCAGGTGAGCAGTTCTTC.